Below, 29 T cell receptor beta chains from the same sample are listed, as sequenced in a study of blood T cells in healthy people across ages. For the second PCR, which ran for roughly 7 to 11 cycles, a sample-barcoded 5' primer and a J-beta primer mix were used. Each CDR3 protein is one row after TCRdb ran MiXCR on the 5' RACE reads. The repertoire has roughly 900,000 distinct CDR3 sequences, around 49% of them found once; the top ten carry about an eighth. The specimen was blood. These receptor sequences come from a man aged 30 to 45 in good health.

There are a few counts of this clonotype. J is TRBJ2-5 and V is TRBV7-8; 7 nucleotides align to TRBD2. The end of the DNA is better explained by TRBJ2-7, so the J call may be wrong. Germline lookup yields CDR1 SGHVS and CDR2 FQNEAQ. The CDR3 is 13 residues long. The CDR3 reads CASSQDKRGEQYF. Written as DNA, the CDR3 is TGTGCCAGCAGTCAGGACAAGCGGGGCGAGCAGTACTTC.

In regard to this clonotype: A junction boundary mismatches the germline segment, possibly from a read error. The chain combines TRBV7-9 with TRBJ1-2; TRBD1 agrees at 9 bases. This CDR3 region has 15 residues. CDR1 and CDR2 (germline): SEHNR, FQNEAQ (reference sequence). The CDR3 loop reads CASSSTGGAYYDYTF. The DNA of the CDR3 is TGTGCCAGCAGCTCGACAGGGGGAGCCTACTATGACTACACCTTC. The full variable domain, in which reference TRBV7-9 and TRBJ1-2 provide the parts outside the CDR3, is DTGVSQNPRHKITKRGQNVTFRCDPISEHNRLYWYRQTLGQGPEFLTYFQNEAQLEKSRLLSDRFSAERPKGSFSTLEIQRTEQGDSAMYLCASSSTGGAYYDYTFGSGTRLTVV.

J is TRBJ1-4 and V is TRBV3-1, with D unresolved. This CDR3 has 13 amino acids. Germline V lookup: CDR1 LGHDT, CDR2 YNNKEL (reference sequence). Trimming stripped 1 base from V and 7 bases from J, with 7 bases between. CDR3 in DNA: TGTGCCAGCAGCCAAGGACATGGTGAAAAACTGTTTTTT. It translates to CASSQGHGEKLFF.

The V and J genes are TRBV6-2 or TRBV6-3 and TRBJ1-1; D not certain. With 5 bases removed from V and 6 bases from J, the gap between germline ends came to 10 bases. CDR3 length: 12 residues. Looked up from germline, CDR1 is MNHEY and CDR2 is SVGEGT. This chain's CDR3 is CASSRTTPEAFF. DNA of the CDR3: TGTGCCAGCAGTCGTACCACCCCTGAAGCTTTCTTT.

The CDR3: CASSLRGLIGTEAFF. The CDR3 bases are TGTGCCAGCAGCTTGAGGGGGCTTATTGGGACTGAAGCTTTCTTT. The chain couples TRBV5-6 to TRBJ1-1, with 7 bases identical to TRBD1. This CDR3 has 15 residues. Germline assignment: CDR1 SGHDT and CDR2 YYEEEE. Unmatched junction bases numbered 8, after V lost 1 base and J lost 5 bases.

This clonotype showed up just a few times. This sequence joins TRBV9 and TRBJ1-5, with 7 bases fitting TRBD1. Trimming cost V 3 bases and J 6 bases; bases outside gene matches: 9. CDR3 length: 15 residues. Germline CDR1 and CDR2: SGDLS and YYNGEE. Here the CDR3 reads CASSALQGLGQPQHF. The CDR3 DNA follows: TGTGCCAGCAGCGCCCTACAGGGGCTTGGTCAGCCCCAGCATTTT.

A remark on this clonotype: The junction departs from the called germline gene at one end, perhaps through a read error. This chain joins TRBV7-9 and TRBJ1-1; TRBD1 matches 12 bases. Germline lookup yields CDR1 SEHNR and CDR2 FQNEAQ (reference sequence). The CDR3 loop spans 15 amino acids. The CDR3 nucleotides are TGTGCCGGCAGCAACCGGGACAGGGGGCTCACTGAAGCTTTCTTT. It yields the protein CAGSNRDRGLTEAFF.

This chain links TRBV5-1 with TRBJ2-7; no clear D. Germline V gives CDR1 SGHRS, CDR2 YFSETQ. This CDR3 spans 14 amino acids. The V and J ends lost 1 base and 1 base respectively, with 9 bases between them. CDR3 sequence (DNA): TGCGCCAGCAGCTTGCACAGTAAATCCTACGAGCAGTACTTC. It yields the protein CASSLHSKSYEQYF.

The V call is TRBV7-3, the J call TRBJ1-1; 8 nucleotides match TRBD1. CDR1 and CDR2 (germline): SGHTA, FQGTGA. The CDR3 sequence is 16 residues long. The V gene end was trimmed by 1 base and the J gene end by 7 bases; junction bases not matched to a gene: 11. The CDR3 DNA reads TGTGCCAGCAGCTTAATGTCCCGTGGACAGGGAGGTGAAGCTTTCTTT. It translates to CASSLMSRGQGGEAFF.

This CDR3 is CASSQGTGQYEQYF. The CDR3 region has the DNA TGTGCCAGCAGCCAAGGGACGGGACAATACGAGCAGTACTTC. The J gene is TRBJ2-5, the V gene TRBV3-1, with D possibly matching TRBD1 (6 bases). The J call could be wrong; TRBJ2-7 is a better fit for the DNA end. Germline V gene lookup returns CDR1 LGHDT and CDR2 YNNKEL (reference sequence). This CDR3 is 14 amino acids long.

V usage is TRBV9 and J usage is TRBJ2-3; a possible D gene is TRBD1 (8 bases). The V end lost 3 bases, the J end lost 4 bases, and 18 bases lay between the germline ends. Germline lookup yields CDR1 SGDLS and CDR2 YYNGEE. CDR3 length equals 16 residues. CDR3 coding DNA: TGTGCCAGCAGCGGTGGGGGGGGACAGGCTCCAGATACGCAGTATTTT. This sequence encodes CASSGGGGQAPDTQYF.

This chain connects TRBV10-3 to TRBJ1-2, with 11 bases lining up with TRBD1. The CDR3 has 14 amino acids. Germline loops: CDR1 ENHRY, CDR2 SYGVKD. The junction had 5 bases not matched to a gene; V was cut back by 6 bases and J by 5 bases. The CDR3 sequence is CAIRGQGATYGYTF. The CDR3 bases are TGTGCCATCAGAGGACAGGGGGCGACTTATGGCTACACCTTC.

The chain carries TRBV9 and TRBJ1-2, with TRBD1 matching 9 bases. The trim removed 0 bases at V and 6 bases at J, leaving 0 bases unmatched. The V gene's germline CDR1 is SGDLS and CDR2 YYNGEE. The CDR3 loop spans 13 amino acids. The CDR3 nucleotides read TGTGCCAGCAGCGTAGGGGACAGGGATGGCTACACCTTC. Amino acid sequence: CASSVGDRDGYTF.

The V gene is TRBV4-2, the J gene TRBJ2-7, with TRBD2 identical over 12 bases. The last part of the DNA fits TRBJ2-5 better; the J call may be wrong. The CDR3 contains 17 residues. The germline V gene encodes CDR1 LGHNA and CDR2 YNFKEQ. In DNA, the CDR3 is TGTGCCAGCAGCCAAAATCCCCTAGCGGGGGGGCTCGAGACCCAGTACTTC. Protein product: CASSQNPLAGGLETQYF.

This clonotype showed up many times. The chain couples TRBV7-2 to TRBJ2-3; 7 bases fit TRBD2. Germline CDR1 SGHTA, CDR2 FQGNSA. The CDR3 has 20 amino acids. V lost 1 base and J lost 0; bases outside the gene matches: 16. In DNA, the CDR3 is TGTGCCAGCAGCTTAGTCCCTAGCGGAGTCCCCTCAACTAGCACAGATACGCAGTATTTT. It is translated as CASSLVPSGVPSTSTDTQYF.

The V and J genes are TRBV7-2 and TRBJ1-1, with a possible D match to TRBD1 (6 bases). V was clipped by 11 bases and J by 0 bases, with 13 bases between them. The CDR3 is 13 amino acids. CDR1 SGHTA and CDR2 FQGNSA come from the germline V gene. Here the CDR3 reads CALSPGVNTEAFF. For the CDR3, the DNA is TGTGCCCTATCCCCAGGGGTGAACACTGAAGCTTTCTTT.

J is TRBJ2-4 and V is TRBV21-1. TRBV21-1 is a pseudogene. The CDR3 has 15 residues. The CDR3 sequence: CASCPRGVTKNIQYF. CDR3 in DNA: TGTGCCAGCTGCCCCCGTGGGGTGACCAAAAACATTCAGTACTTC.

This chain connects TRBV29-1 to TRBJ2-5; 10 bases map to TRBD1. This CDR3 has 13 residues. Trimming removed 6 bases from V and 4 bases from J; junction bases left unmatched: 5. Germline CDR1 SQVTM, CDR2 ANQGSEA. The CDR3 region is CSVNDRGRETQYF. The CDR3 coding sequence is TGCAGCGTGAATGACAGGGGGCGAGAGACCCAGTACTTC.

Notes on this clonotype: At one boundary the junction diverges from the germline segment, which might be a read error. The CDR3 here is CASSYSNELFF. CDR3 coding DNA: TGTGCCAGCAGCTATTCAAATGAGCTGTTCTTC. The chain carries TRBV7-6 and TRBJ2-1; unclear D gene. The CDR3 has 11 residues. Germline CDR1 and CDR2: SGHVS and FNYEAQ.

In this sample, this clonotype turned up a few times. V usage is TRBV18 and J usage is TRBJ2-3; possibly TRBD2 for D (5 bases). The CDR3 has 14 residues. The germline V and J ends were trimmed by 5 bases and 1 base, with 10 bases remaining between them. Per germline, CDR1 KGHSH and CDR2 LQKENI. The CDR3 loop is CASSASPGTDTQYF. CDR3 bases: TGTGCCAGCTCAGCTAGCCCCGGCACAGATACGCAGTATTTT.

This clonotype was observed a handful of times. The J gene is TRBJ2-7, the V gene TRBV28; weak D call: TRBD1 (5 bases). CDR1 is MDHEN and CDR2 is SYDVKM in the germline V gene. Between the trimmed V and J ends, which lost 4 bases and 6 bases, there was a span of 19 bases. The CDR3 length is 15 residues. CDR3 protein: CASSYTGPGHSEQYF. For the CDR3, the DNA is TGTGCCAGCAGTTATACTGGACCCGGACACTCCGAGCAGTACTTC.

The chain links TRBV7-2 to TRBJ2-6, with 7 bases identical to TRBD1. The J segment lost 0 bases and the V segment lost 5 bases, leaving 10 bases of the junction unmatched. The CDR3 sequence is 18 residues long. Germline-derived CDR1 and CDR2 are SGHTA and FQGNSA. DNA of the CDR3: TGTGCCAGCAGCCCTCTGGGGACAGCCAACTCTGGGGCCAACGTCCTGACTTTC. Translating gives CASSPLGTANSGANVLTF.

The V and J genes are TRBV20-1 and TRBJ2-7; D may match TRBD1 or TRBD2 (5 bases each). Per germline, CDR1 DFQATT and CDR2 SNEGSKA (reference sequence). This CDR3 has 12 amino acids. Trimming pared 7 bases from V and 5 bases from J, leaving 15 bases between. CDR3 coding DNA: TGCAGTGTTTCGGGACCCCAGGACGAGCAGTACTTC. Amino acid sequence: CSVSGPQDEQYF.

This clonotype appeared once. This chain connects TRBV7-2 to TRBJ2-7, with D maybe TRBD1 (6 bases). Looked up from germline, CDR1 is SGHTA and CDR2 is FQGNSA. Trimming left V 6 bases short and J 5 bases short, with 14 bases between. The CDR3 totals 13 residues. The DNA of the CDR3 is TGTGCCAGCAGTAGAAGGGGGAGTCACGAGCAGTACTTC. Translating it yields CASSRRGSHEQYF.

This rearrangement joins TRBV6-2 or TRBV6-3 to TRBJ2-2; D remains unclear. Trimming shortened V by 6 bases and J by 5 bases, and 7 bases separated the two germline ends. The CDR3 runs 12 residues. Germline CDR1 MNHEY, CDR2 SVGEGT. The CDR3 is CASRIMTGELFF. The CDR3, as DNA: TGTGCCAGCAGAATTATGACCGGGGAGCTGTTTTTT.

This clonotype was counted between two and nine times. The V gene is TRBV7-6, the J gene TRBJ2-1; no clear D. The V end was cut by 5 bases, the J end by 13 bases, with 3 bases between. The germline gives CDR1 SGHVS, CDR2 FNYEAQ. This CDR3 has 8 amino acids. CDR3 sequence: CASSAQFF. CDR3 nucleotide sequence: TGTGCCAGCAGCGCCCAGTTCTTC.

This clonotype has only a few counts. V is TRBV20-1 and J is TRBJ2-3; 13 bases line up with TRBD2. J gave up 5 bases and V 8 bases, and 7 bases lay outside the gene matches. Germline values: CDR1 DFQATT, CDR2 SNEGSKA (reference sequence). The CDR3 totals 14 residues. The CDR3 nucleotides read TGCAGTACCGCGGGACTAGCGGGGAAAGATACGCAGTATTTT. Translation: CSTAGLAGKDTQYF.

As to this clonotype: At one end the junction does not follow the germline gene, possibly because of a read error. The DNA for the CDR3 is TGTGCCAGCAGTTACCCTAGGGGTACAGAGACGCAGTATTTT. It specifies CASSYPRGTETQYF. The V and J genes are TRBV28 and TRBJ2-3; D possibly corresponds to TRBD1 (5 bases). From germline, CDR1 is MDHEN and CDR2 SYDVKM. The CDR3 is made up of 14 amino acids. The variable domain in full, completed from reference TRBV28 and TRBJ2-3, reads DVKVTQSSRYLVKRTGEKVFLECVQDMDHENMFWYRQDPGLGLRLIYFSYDVKMKEKGDIPEGYSVSREKKERFSLILESASTNQTSMYLCASSYPRGTETQYFGPGTRLTVL.

V is TRBV6-1 and J is TRBJ1-5; D possibly corresponds to TRBD1 (5 bases). The V end was cut by 5 bases, the J end by 2 bases, with 13 bases between. CDR3 size: 15 residues. The germline V gene encodes CDR1 MNHNS and CDR2 SASEGT. CDR3: CASSFERGGNQPQHF. CDR3 bases: TGTGCCAGCAGTTTCGAAAGGGGCGGCAATCAGCCCCAGCATTTT.